The source of this T cell receptor (beta chain) is a study of control samples from healthy donors and cancer patients. This table comes from immunoSEQ multiplex PCR, and its TCRdb copy is limited to in-frame clones, with some not included. The sample comprises 35,000 to 55,000 clones, roughly 90% of which are singletons, and approximately 23% rests with the top ten. Deletions cut 8 bases from V and 8 bases from J, with 18 bases between. The CDR3 has 13 residues. The V gene's germline CDR1 is MNHEY and CDR2 SMNVEV (reference sequence). This TCR derives from a woman aged 40 to 50 with head and neck cancer. V gene TRBV27 combines with J gene TRBJ1-2; unclear D gene. The sequenced material came from PBMCs. The CDR3 DNA follows: TGTGCCAGCTCCTTCATGGCCGAGGGAGGCTACACCTTC. Its translation is CASSFMAEGGYTF.